The 20 T cell receptor beta chains presented below share a single source sample, sequenced in a study of CD8+ T cells in alopecia areata. TCR sequencing used cDNA made by reverse transcription of extracted RNA. The table came from immunoSEQ multiplex PCR; TCRdb's copy has only in-frame clones and leaves some out. The sample holds roughly 200,000 clones; roughly 50% are singletons and the top ten take roughly 10%. The sample's treatment: oral pan-JAK inhibitor, 5-10 mg twice daily. The sample here was CD8+ T cells sorted from blood, taken at week 24, from a patient treated with tofacitinib. Source of these receptors: a human donor with alopecia areata.

This clone occurred a few times. This sequence joins TRBV2 and TRBJ2-1; D is unresolved. V lost 7 bases, J lost 6 bases, and 4 bases lay in between. The CDR3 is 10 amino acids. Germline V gene data show CDR1 as SNHLY and CDR2 as FYNNEI. The CDR3 nucleotides read TGTGCCAGCATGGTCAATGAGCAGTTCTTC. Protein: CASMVNEQFF.

The rearrangement uses TRBV30 and TRBJ2-3; the D call may be TRBD1 or TRBD2 (6 bases each). Germline V gene lookup returns CDR1 GTSNPN and CDR2 SVGIG (reference sequence). Trimming removed 5 bases at V and 2 bases at J, with 14 bases between. This CDR3 contains 14 residues. The CDR3 DNA is TGTGCCTGGGACGGGGGCGCATCCACAGATACGCAGTATTTT. It encodes CAWDGGASTDTQYF. The entire variable domain, with the rest obtained from reference TRBV30 and TRBJ2-3, is as follows: SQTIHQWPATLVQPVGSPLSLECTVEGTSNPNLYWYRQAAGRGLQLLFYSVGIGQISSEVPQNLSASRPQDRQFILSSKKLLLSDSGFYLCAWDGGASTDTQYFGPGTRLTVL.

The CDR3 bases are TGCGCCAGCAGCCAAGATCGGAGAAGTCGGCAGGAAGCTTTCTTT. Protein sequence: CASSQDRRSRQEAFF. V gene TRBV4-3 combines with J gene TRBJ1-1; D is uncertain. The CDR3 contains 15 residues. Looked up from germline, CDR1 is LGHNA and CDR2 is YSLEER. Trimming shortened V by 0 bases and J by 8 bases, and 16 bases separated the two germline ends.

V is TRBV5-1 and J is TRBJ2-3; possible D gene TRBD1, 6 bases. The CDR3 runs 16 residues. The germline V gene encodes CDR1 SGHRS and CDR2 YFSETQ. V lost 0 bases to trimming and J lost 3 bases, with 14 bases between them. CDR3 loop: CASSLEGVSSTDTQYF. The CDR3 bases are TGCGCCAGCAGCTTGGAGGGGGTATCTTCGACAGATACGCAGTATTTT. Together with reference TRBV5-1 and TRBJ2-3, the CDR3 gives the full variable domain: KAGVTQTPRYLIKTRGQQVTLSCSPISGHRSVSWYQQTPGQGLQFLFEYFSETQRNKGNFPGRFSGRQFSNSRSEMNVSTLELGDSALYLCASSLEGVSSTDTQYFGPGTRLTVL.

The V call is TRBV7-2, the J call TRBJ1-1; perhaps TRBD1 as D (6 bases). With 2 bases removed from V and 3 bases from J, the gap between germline ends came to 13 bases. CDR3 length: 15 residues. Germline assignment: CDR1 SGHTA and CDR2 FQGNSA. CDR3 sequence: CASSLMGGGDTEAFF. The CDR3, as DNA: TGTGCCAGCAGCTTAATGGGGGGCGGAGACACTGAAGCTTTCTTT.

The CDR3 is CASSFTGLAGDDNEQFF. DNA of the CDR3: TGTGCCAGCAGCTTTACGGGCCTAGCGGGAGACGACAATGAGCAGTTCTTC. This chain connects TRBV11-2 to TRBJ2-1, with 10 nucleotides matching TRBD2. Unmatched junction bases numbered 10, after V lost 3 bases and J lost 5 bases. The CDR3 has 17 residues. Germline V CDR1 and CDR2: SGHAT, FQNNGV.

The chain has TRBV4-3 and TRBJ1-1; a possible D gene is TRBD1 (5 bases). With 2 bases removed from V and 3 bases from J, the gap between germline ends came to 7 bases. The CDR3 length is 13 residues. Germline V gene sequence: CDR1 LGHNA, CDR2 YSLEER. For the CDR3, the DNA is TGCGCCAGCAGCCAACAAGGGGACACTGAAGCTTTCTTT. Encoded protein: CASSQQGDTEAFF.

The chain employs TRBV13 and TRBJ2-7; no firm D call. From germline, CDR1 is PRHDT and CDR2 FYEKMQ (reference sequence). The CDR3 length is 12 residues. V lost 2 bases and J lost 5, with 7 bases in between. The CDR3 DNA follows: TGTGCCAGCAGCTTATTCGGCGACGAGCAGTACTTC. It encodes CASSLFGDEQYF.

V usage is TRBV10-1 and J usage is TRBJ2-7, with D possibly matching TRBD2 (5 bases). The CDR3 runs to 14 residues. V was pared by 2 bases and J by 3 bases, with 11 bases between. CDR1 and CDR2 (germline): WNHNN, SYGVQD (reference sequence). In DNA, the CDR3 is TGCGCCAGCAGTGAGAGGACGGACTTCTACGAGCAGTACTTC. Protein product: CASSERTDFYEQYF.

Comments on this clone: Different DNA sequences within this sample yield the same CDR3. The rearrangement joins TRBV6-5 to TRBJ1-1; no definite D call. Trimming took off 2 bases at V and 1 base at J, with 5 bases between the two ends. This CDR3 comprises 13 residues. Per the germline V gene, CDR1 is MNHEY and CDR2 is SVGAGI. The CDR3 reads CASSYEGNTEAFF. The CDR3 DNA reads TGTGCCAGCAGTTACGAGGGGAACACTGAAGCTTTCTTT.

This clone has only a few counts. The chain is built from TRBV5-1 and TRBJ2-2, with 10 bases fitting TRBD1. The CDR3 extends over 15 amino acids. Germline lookup yields CDR1 SGHRS and CDR2 YFSETQ. V shed 2 bases and J 4 bases; nucleotides not matched to a gene: 2. The CDR3 here is CASSLRQGATGELFF. In DNA form, the CDR3 reads TGCGCCAGCAGCTTAAGACAGGGGGCCACCGGGGAGCTGTTTTTT. Supplemented by reference TRBV5-1 and TRBJ2-2, the full variable domain reads KAGVTQTPRYLIKTRGQQVTLSCSPISGHRSVSWYQQTPGQGLQFLFEYFSETQRNKGNFPGRFSGRQFSNSRSEMNVSTLELGDSALYLCASSLRQGATGELFFGEGSRLTVL.

The genes are TRBV27 and TRBJ1-1, with 7 bases lining up with TRBD1. The CDR3 spans 15 residues. Per the germline V gene, CDR1 is MNHEY and CDR2 is SMNVEV (reference sequence). Germline trimming cut 5 bases from V and 1 base from J; bases unmatched to any gene: 7. Here the CDR3 reads CASSSLTGSNTEAFF. CDR3 sequence (DNA): TGTGCCAGCAGTAGCCTGACAGGGTCGAACACTGAAGCTTTCTTT.

This clone was seen only a few times. V is TRBV6-6 and J is TRBJ1-1; D is uncertain. Germline V lookup: CDR1 MNHNY, CDR2 SVGAGI (reference sequence). This CDR3 is built from 15 residues. Trimming removed 5 bases at V and 1 base at J, with 14 bases between. The CDR3, as DNA: TGTGCCAGCAGTGCCGTCCCGGGTGAGAACACTGAAGCTTTCTTT. Translated, it gives CASSAVPGENTEAFF.

J is TRBJ1-4 and V is TRBV13; 10 bases agree with TRBD1. Germline CDR1 reads PRHDT; CDR2 reads FYEKMQ (reference sequence). This CDR3 region has 15 residues. V shed 5 bases and J 6 bases; nucleotides not matched to a gene: 6. CDR3 amino acids: CASSGQGEGDEKLFF. The CDR3 nucleotides are TGTGCCAGCAGCGGACAGGGGGAGGGGGATGAAAAACTGTTTTTT.

V and J are TRBV19 and TRBJ1-5; possibly TRBD1 for D (6 bases). V lost 5 bases and J lost 7, with 12 bases in between. Germline CDR1 and CDR2: LNHDA and SQIVND (reference sequence). This CDR3 is 13 amino acids long. The CDR3 coding sequence is TGTGCCAGTAGTTCTACAGGGAACCAGCCCCAGCATTTT. Amino acid sequence: CASSSTGNQPQHF. The full variable domain, with the rest looked up from reference TRBV19 and TRBJ1-5, is DGGITQSPKYLFRKEGQNVTLSCEQNLNHDAMYWYRQDPGQGLRLIYYSQIVNDFQKGDIAEGYSVSREKKESFPLTVTSAQKNPTAFYLCASSSTGNQPQHFGDGTRLSIL.

The CDR3 nucleotides are TGTGCCAGCAGTTCCTACGGGGGGAGAGCAGATACGCAGTATTTT. This codes for CASSSYGGRADTQYF. This rearrangement joins TRBV28 to TRBJ2-3, with 7 positions matching TRBD2. The V gene's germline CDR1 is MDHEN and CDR2 SYDVKM. Germline trimming cut 4 bases from V and 4 bases from J; bases unmatched to any gene: 8. The CDR3 runs 15 residues. The full variable domain, its missing parts supplied by reference TRBV28 and TRBJ2-3, is DVKVTQSSRYLVKRTGEKVFLECVQDMDHENMFWYRQDPGLGLRLIYFSYDVKMKEKGDIPEGYSVSREKKERFSLILESASTNQTSMYLCASSSYGGRADTQYFGPGTRLTVL.

For this clone: In the same sample, other DNA sequences code for this CDR3. This sequence joins TRBV4-3 and TRBJ2-7, with no clear D. The CDR3 length is 13 residues. V lost 0 bases to trimming and J lost 3 bases, with 6 bases between them. The germline CDR1 and CDR2 sequences are LGHNA and YSLEER. CDR3 sequence (DNA): TGCGCCAGCAGCCAAGACAGAGGCTACGAGCAGTACTTC. It translates to CASSQDRGYEQYF.

This clone was observed a handful of times. Other DNA sequences in the sample encode the same CDR3. The chain's CDR3 is CAWSVGNTEAFF. The CDR3 nucleotides read TGTGCCTGGAGTGTGGGAAACACTGAAGCTTTCTTT. The chain combines TRBV30 with TRBJ1-1; no definite D call. Trimming stripped 0 bases from V and 2 bases from J, with 4 bases between. Germline CDR1 is GTSNPN and CDR2 is SVGIG (reference sequence). The CDR3 runs to 12 residues.

The gene calls are TRBV4-3 and TRBJ2-2, with D possibly matching TRBD2 (6 bases). The V gene lost 5 bases and the J gene lost 6 bases, with 13 bases spanning the gap. The CDR3 sequence is 14 residues long. The germline V gene encodes CDR1 LGHNA and CDR2 YSLEER. The CDR3 here is CASSSHGTPGELFF. For the CDR3, the DNA is TGCGCCAGCAGCTCGCACGGGACTCCCGGGGAGCTGTTTTTT.

In its sample, this clone was seen a few times. The V call is TRBV5-1, the J call TRBJ2-1; TRBD2 is a possible D gene (5 bases). Trimming took 0 bases from V and 6 from J, leaving 10 bases between them. The germline gives CDR1 SGHRS, CDR2 YFSETQ. The CDR3 totals 14 residues. The CDR3 region has the DNA TGCGCCAGCAGCTTGGACTCAGCGGCCAATGAGCAGTTCTTC. Translated, it gives CASSLDSAANEQFF.